The 5 T cell receptor beta chains reported below all come from one sample, sequenced in a study of glioma-infiltrating T cells. Using RNA template, CDR3s of TCR alpha and beta were amplified with iRepertoire arm-PCR. TCRdb itself ran the multiplex PCR reads through MiXCR, one entry per CDR3 protein. Seen here are some 22,000 distinct CDR3 sequences, roughly 25% observed once, and the top ten hold 10% to 15%. The sequenced sample was glioma tissue, nonneoplastic brain tissue, or PBMCs (not recorded which). These receptors were obtained from a human donor with low-grade glioma or glioblastoma, undergoing nonglioma brain surgery, or in good health (not recorded which).

The chain is built from TRBV3-1 and TRBJ2-3; TRBD2 might be the D (6 bases). Germline CDR1 reads LGHDT; CDR2 reads YNNKEL (reference sequence). Trimming cost V 1 base and J 0 bases, with 20 bases left between them. This CDR3 has 19 amino acids. The CDR3 sequence is CASSQVSRAGPTSTDTQYF. DNA of the CDR3: TGTGCCAGCAGCCAAGTCAGTAGGGCGGGGCCAACTAGCACAGATACGCAGTATTTT.

Details on this clonotype: Here the CDR3 omits its conserved ending phenylalanine or tryptophan, so a read error is the likely source. Because the CDR3's place on the DNA is in doubt, the DNA is left out and the CDR3 is given as listed by TCRdb. The chain joins TRBV2 to TRBJ2-1; the DNA was not used to check the table's D call, TRBD1. The CDR3 is made up of 14 amino acids, end residues included. Germline values: CDR1 SNHLY, CDR2 FYNNEI. CDR3 protein: CASSRDRLNNEQSL.

This clonotype was observed a few times. V usage is TRBV3-1 and J usage is TRBJ2-5; 9 nucleotides align to TRBD1. Germline loops: CDR1 LGHDT, CDR2 YNNKEL (reference sequence). The V gene end was trimmed by 4 bases and the J gene end by 5 bases; junction bases not matched to a gene: 11. The CDR3 length is 16 residues. CDR3 DNA: TGTGCCAGCAGCCGAATAAGTGGACAGGGGCAGGAGACCCAGTACTTC. Protein: CASSRISGQGQETQYF.

This clonotype has at least ten counts. The chain links TRBV7-3 to TRBJ2-1, with TRBD2 as a possible D gene (6 bases). V lost 2 bases and J 8 bases, leaving 10 bases between the germline ends. Germline CDR1 reads SGHTA; CDR2 reads FQGTGA. The CDR3 extends over 13 amino acids. CDR3 in DNA: TGTGCCAGCAGCTTACAGGGAGGCTATGAGCAGTTCTTC. Amino acid sequence: CASSLQGGYEQFF.

This clonotype was detected ten times or more. The chain employs TRBV6-1 and TRBJ2-1; D is uncertain. Looked up from germline, CDR1 is MNHNS and CDR2 is SASEGT. The CDR3 runs to 14 residues. V lost 8 bases, J lost 0 bases, and 11 bases lay in between. Here the CDR3 DNA reads TGTGCCAGCTCCCGCTCAAGCTCCTACAATGAGCAGTTCTTC. This sequence encodes CASSRSSSYNEQFF.